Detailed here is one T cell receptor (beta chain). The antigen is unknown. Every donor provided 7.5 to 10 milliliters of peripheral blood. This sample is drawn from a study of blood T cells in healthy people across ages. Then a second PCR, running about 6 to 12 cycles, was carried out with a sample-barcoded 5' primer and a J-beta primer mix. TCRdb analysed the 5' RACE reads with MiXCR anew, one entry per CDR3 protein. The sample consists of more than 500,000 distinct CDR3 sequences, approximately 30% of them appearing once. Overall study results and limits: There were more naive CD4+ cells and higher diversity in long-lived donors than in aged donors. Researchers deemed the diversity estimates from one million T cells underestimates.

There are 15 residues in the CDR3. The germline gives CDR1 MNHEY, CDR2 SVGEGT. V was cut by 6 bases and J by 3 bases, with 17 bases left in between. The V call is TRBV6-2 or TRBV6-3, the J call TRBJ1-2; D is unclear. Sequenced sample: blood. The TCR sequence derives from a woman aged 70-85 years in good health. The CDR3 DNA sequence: TGTGCCAGCAGACCCTCAGGAGGGCCAGACTATGGCTACACCTTC. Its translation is CASRPSGGPDYGYTF.